This T cell receptor beta chain was identified in a study of T cells in Graves' hyperthyroidism and ophthalmopathy. RNA transcripts yielded amplified TCR beta CDR3 regions. The HTBI primer set served for first-round RT-PCR of the TCR CDR3. TCRdb re-called the multiplex PCR reads through MiXCR, storing one row per CDR3 protein. Found here are roughly 330,000 distinct CDR3 sequences, approximately 17% of them singletons; the top ten hold around a third. The CDR3 sequence is 13 residues long. The ends were cut back, 4 bases at V and 9 bases at J, with 18 bases in the middle. Germline CDR1 is GTSNPN and CDR2 is SVGIG (reference sequence). This clonotype has a count of ten or more. What it recognizes is unknown. Graves' hyperthyroidism qualified as stable when ophthalmopathy did not progress within 18 months. It was uncontrolled infection, other autoimmune disease, pregnancy or lactation that excluded patients.

The study's findings and limits: Separation of ophthalmopathy from stable hyperthyroidism was achieved by a 13 V-J model.

Input material: blood. V is TRBV30 and J is TRBJ2-5; perhaps D is TRBD1 or TRBD2 (5 bases each). The clonotype originates from a man younger than 40 with Graves' hyperthyroidism. CDR3: CAWTGIRVGAQYF. The CDR3 nucleotides read TGTGCCTGGACAGGGATAAGAGTGGGGGCCCAGTACTTC.